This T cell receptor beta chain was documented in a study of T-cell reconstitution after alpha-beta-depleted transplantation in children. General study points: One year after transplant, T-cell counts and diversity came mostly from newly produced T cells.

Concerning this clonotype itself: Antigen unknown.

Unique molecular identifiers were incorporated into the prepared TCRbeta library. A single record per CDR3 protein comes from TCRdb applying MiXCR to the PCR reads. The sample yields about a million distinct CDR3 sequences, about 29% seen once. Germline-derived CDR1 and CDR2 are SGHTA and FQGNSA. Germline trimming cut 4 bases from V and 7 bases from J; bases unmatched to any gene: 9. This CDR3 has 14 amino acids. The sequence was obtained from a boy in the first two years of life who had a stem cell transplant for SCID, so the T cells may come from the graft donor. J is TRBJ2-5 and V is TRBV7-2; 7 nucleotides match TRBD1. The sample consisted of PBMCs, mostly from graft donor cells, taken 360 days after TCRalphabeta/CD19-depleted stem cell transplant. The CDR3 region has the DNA TGTGCCAGCAGCTCTGACAGGGCCCCCAGGACCCAGTACTTC. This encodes CASSSDRAPRTQYF.